The 29 T cell receptor beta chains below all came from one sample that was sequenced in a study of a mutant IDH1 vaccine in newly diagnosed glioma. Time point specified: baseline, week 1 (first vaccination visit). The treatment: pre-vaccination baseline after standard-of-care therapy. The data were produced by immunoSEQ multiplex PCR, yet TCRdb's version contains in-frame clones alone and is incomplete. Of roughly 41,000 clones listed, 92% are singletons. The source material was PBMCs, sampled from a glioma patient treated with radiotherapy, temozolomide or both. These receptor sequences come from a man between 18 and 29 years old with glioma.

This chain connects TRBV5-1 to TRBJ2-7; 7 nucleotides align to TRBD2. This CDR3 is built from 15 residues. Germline CDR1 SGHRS, CDR2 YFSETQ. After removal of 0 bases from V and 3 bases from J, the junction contained 6 bases not matched to a gene. The CDR3 is CASSLALGGYYEQYF. The CDR3 bases are TGCGCCAGCAGCTTGGCCCTCGGGGGGTACTACGAGCAGTACTTC.

The chain couples TRBV6-1 to TRBJ2-7, with 7 bases matching TRBD2. The trim removed 3 bases at V and 4 bases at J, leaving 6 bases unmatched. The germline CDR1 and CDR2 sequences are MNHNS and SASEGT. The CDR3 spans 14 residues. In nucleotides, the CDR3 is TGTGCCAGCAGTGACGGCGGGAGTCGGTACGAGCAGTACTTC. This gives the protein CASSDGGSRYEQYF.

The chain links TRBV7-9 to TRBJ2-3, with TRBD2 matching 11 bases. CDR3 length: 16 amino acids. The V segment lost 1 base and the J segment 1 base; nucleotides outside the gene matches: 1. Germline V gives CDR1 SEHNR, CDR2 FQNEAQ (reference sequence). CDR3 sequence: CASSLVAGGGTDTQYF. As DNA, the CDR3 is TGTGCCAGCAGCTTAGTAGCGGGAGGGGGCACAGATACGCAGTATTTT.

The table lists this clone with a few counts. This chain links TRBV5-6 with TRBJ2-5, with 8 bases matching TRBD2. Germline V lookup: CDR1 SGHDT, CDR2 YYEEEE. The J segment lost 5 bases and the V segment lost 2 bases, leaving 5 bases of the junction unmatched. This CDR3 comprises 14 residues. CDR3 protein: CASSFGTRGETQYF. The CDR3 DNA sequence: TGTGCCAGCAGCTTTGGGACTAGGGGGGAGACCCAGTACTTC.

The CDR3 nucleotides read TGTGCCAGCAGCTACGCAGGGACTAGCGGTTACCGGGAAGGGACCCAGTACTTC. This gives the protein CASSYAGTSGYREGTQYF. This rearrangement joins TRBV5-5 to TRBJ2-5; 11 positions match TRBD2. CDR1 and CDR2 (germline): SGHKS, YYEKEE (reference sequence). This CDR3 spans 18 amino acids. Trimming at V came to 3 bases and at J to 7 bases, leaving 17 bases not matched to a gene.

The rearrangement links TRBV7-9 to TRBJ1-5, with a tentative D call TRBD1 (6 bases). Trimming shortened V by 4 bases and J by 5 bases, and 9 bases separated the two germline ends. This CDR3 is built from 13 residues. Germline V gene lookup returns CDR1 SEHNR and CDR2 FQNEAQ (reference sequence). The CDR3 is CASSSQGHQPQHF. The CDR3, as DNA: TGTGCCAGCAGCTCACAGGGTCATCAGCCCCAGCATTTT.

This clone was picked up a small number of times. This chain links TRBV30 with TRBJ1-3; D gene ambiguous. This CDR3 is built from 12 residues. From germline, CDR1 is GTSNPN and CDR2 SVGIG (reference sequence). CDR3 sequence reads: CANIVSGNTIYF. The CDR3 nucleotides are TGTGCTAACATAGTCTCTGGAAACACCATATATTTT.

The rearrangement links TRBV7-9 to TRBJ2-6; TRBD2 aligns across 8 bases. The CDR3 spans 18 residues. CDR1 SEHNR and CDR2 FQNEAQ come from the germline V gene (reference sequence). J was trimmed by 2 bases and V by 7 bases; bases with no gene match: 13. The CDR3 sequence is CASTEGAGGRTGANVLTF. DNA for the CDR3: TGTGCCAGCACCGAAGGGGCGGGGGGTAGGACTGGGGCCAACGTCCTGACTTTC.

The V and J genes are TRBV25-1 and TRBJ2-3; D remains unclear. Germline V CDR1 and CDR2: MGHDK, SYGVNS. Trimming shortened V by 4 bases and J by 4 bases, and 12 bases separated the two germline ends. This CDR3 comprises 14 residues. The CDR3 sequence is CASSAGDGPDTQYF. The CDR3 bases are TGTGCCAGCAGTGCTGGAGATGGCCCAGATACGCAGTATTTT. Supplemented by reference TRBV25-1 and TRBJ2-3, the full variable domain reads EADIYQTPRYLVIGTGKKITLECSQTMGHDKMYWYQQDPGMELHLIHYSYGVNSTEKGDLSSESTVSRIRTEHFPLTLESARPSHTSQYLCASSAGDGPDTQYFGPGTRLTVL.

The V and J genes are TRBV4-1 and TRBJ1-2, with D perhaps TRBD1 (6 bases). V was clipped by 1 base and J by 2 bases, with 8 bases between them. Germline V gives CDR1 MGHRA, CDR2 YSYEKL. CDR3 size: 14 residues. CDR3 protein: CASSQAGENYGYTF. CDR3 nucleotides: TGCGCCAGCAGCCAAGCAGGGGAAAACTATGGCTACACCTTC.

The chain is built from TRBV7-2 and TRBJ2-1; 10 positions agree with TRBD2. The CDR3 has 17 amino acids. V dropped 0 bases and J dropped 8; count of bases not matched to a gene: 10. CDR1 SGHTA and CDR2 FQGNSA come from the germline V gene. This chain's CDR3 is CASSLAGLAAGGDEQFF. CDR3 in DNA: TGTGCCAGCAGCTTAGCAGGACTAGCGGCGGGGGGCGATGAGCAGTTCTTC.

The V call is TRBV7-2, the J call TRBJ1-5, with D hard to call. V was trimmed by 2 bases and J by 0 bases, leaving 8 bases between them. This CDR3 comprises 15 residues. Per the germline V gene, CDR1 is SGHTA and CDR2 is FQGNSA. CDR3 in amino acids: CASSLSSVSNQPQHF. The CDR3 coding sequence is TGTGCCAGCAGCTTATCAAGCGTTAGCAATCAGCCCCAGCATTTT. Based on the CDR3 plus reference TRBV7-2 and TRBJ1-5, the full variable domain is GAGVSQSPSNKVTEKGKDVELRCDPISGHTALYWYRQSLGQGLEFLIYFQGNSAPDKSGLPSDRFSAERTGGSVSTLTIQRTQQEDSAVYLCASSLSSVSNQPQHFGDGTRLSIL.

The V and J genes are TRBV7-9 and TRBJ1-4, with D hard to call. Germline assignment: CDR1 SEHNR and CDR2 FQNEAQ (reference sequence). V was shortened by 1 base and J by 2 bases, with 5 bases between the two germline ends. This CDR3 region has 14 residues. In DNA form, the CDR3 reads TGTGCCAGCAGCTTAGGCCGGACTAATGAAAAACTGTTTTTT. Its protein product is CASSLGRTNEKLFF.

The chain carries TRBV7-2 and TRBJ1-3; 7 bases line up with TRBD1. Germline lookup yields CDR1 SGHTA and CDR2 FQGNSA. The CDR3 spans 15 residues. V shed 1 base, J shed 2 bases, and the junction held 2 bases outside the gene matches. In DNA form, the CDR3 reads TGTGCCAGCAGCTTAGGAGGGGGCCCTGGAAACACCATATATTTT. This gives the protein CASSLGGGPGNTIYF.

The V call is TRBV5-1, the J call TRBJ2-7; 9 bases map to TRBD2. CDR1 is SGHRS and CDR2 is YFSETQ in the germline V gene. This CDR3 is 16 amino acids long. V gave up 3 bases and J gave up 4 bases; unmatched junction bases: 11. CDR3 residues: CASSSGGVAGVYEQYF. The CDR3 region has the DNA TGCGCCAGCAGCTCCGGAGGGGTAGCGGGAGTTTACGAGCAGTACTTC. Filled out from reference TRBV5-1 and TRBJ2-7, the complete variable domain reads KAGVTQTPRYLIKTRGQQVTLSCSPISGHRSVSWYQQTPGQGLQFLFEYFSETQRNKGNFPGRFSGRQFSNSRSEMNVSTLELGDSALYLCASSSGGVAGVYEQYFGPGTRLTVT.

V is TRBV30 and J is TRBJ2-7; D remains unclear. The CDR3 contains 12 residues. Germline V gene data show CDR1 as GTSNPN and CDR2 as SVGIG (reference sequence). V was clipped by 0 bases and J by 6 bases, with 9 bases between them. The CDR3 sequence: CAWSVQRLEQYF. CDR3 coding DNA: TGTGCCTGGAGTGTTCAGAGACTCGAGCAGTACTTC.

CDR3 sequence (DNA): TGTGCCAGCAGTGTGGAGGGGGCTAGCAATCAGCCCCAGCATTTT. This translates into CASSVEGASNQPQHF. The chain combines TRBV27 with TRBJ1-5; 7 bases map to TRBD1. CDR1 MNHEY and CDR2 SMNVEV come from the germline V gene (reference sequence). The V and J ends lost 5 bases and 0 bases, in that order; junction bases with no gene match: 4. The CDR3 length is 15 residues.

The V call is TRBV29-1, the J call TRBJ2-3; possibly TRBD1 for D (6 bases). Trimming removed 6 bases at V and 0 bases at J, with 16 bases between. Germline-derived CDR1 and CDR2 are SQVTM and ANQGSEA. The CDR3 spans 15 residues. The CDR3 here is CSVARGGTSTDTQYF. CDR3 sequence (DNA): TGCAGCGTAGCCAGAGGGGGAACTAGCACAGATACGCAGTATTTT.

The chain recombines TRBV7-9 with TRBJ2-5; perhaps TRBD2 as D (5 bases). Germline V gives CDR1 SEHNR, CDR2 FQNEAQ (reference sequence). V gave up 4 bases and J gave up 4 bases, with 19 bases separating them. This CDR3 comprises 16 residues. The CDR3 region has the DNA TGTGCCAGCAGCTACGCCTCTGGAGGCGCGGGAGAGACCCAGTACTTC. Its translation is CASSYASGGAGETQYF.

The chain combines TRBV6-4 with TRBJ1-2; 8 bases are shared with TRBD1. This CDR3 is 13 amino acids long. Trimming cost V 6 bases and J 8 bases; bases outside gene matches: 8. Germline assignment: CDR1 MRHNA and CDR2 SNTAGT. CDR3 amino acids: CASRNTGGKGYTF. In DNA form, the CDR3 reads TGTGCCAGCAGAAACACAGGGGGGAAAGGCTACACCTTC.

The chain recombines TRBV4-1 with TRBJ1-4; D gene uncertain. The CDR3 is 15 amino acids. Looked up from germline, CDR1 is MGHRA and CDR2 is YSYEKL. V gave up 0 bases and J gave up 4 bases, with 9 bases separating them. The chain's CDR3 is CASSQEIRNNEKLFF. The CDR3 coding sequence is TGCGCCAGCAGCCAAGAAATAAGGAATAATGAAAAACTGTTTTTT.

The chain links TRBV4-1 to TRBJ1-5; tentative D call: TRBD1 (6 bases). V lost 2 bases to trimming and J lost 2 bases, with 10 bases between them. Germline V CDR1 and CDR2: MGHRA, YSYEKL. This CDR3 is 15 amino acids long. The CDR3 nucleotides read TGCGCCAGCAGCCAAAACGGGGGCGGCAATCAGCCCCAGCATTTT. Translated: CASSQNGGGNQPQHF.

V is TRBV6-5 and J is TRBJ1-2; tentatively, D is TRBD1 (6 bases). This CDR3 is 16 amino acids long. Germline CDR1 and CDR2: MNHEY and SVGAGI. V was clipped by 4 bases and J by 7 bases, with 22 bases between them. In DNA, the CDR3 is TGTGCCAGCAGTTCCATGACCGGACAGAGATTTAGTGGCTACACCTTC. It yields the protein CASSSMTGQRFSGYTF.

The chain is built from TRBV29-1 and TRBJ2-2; D is undetermined. The length of the CDR3 is 12 residues. Germline CDR1 and CDR2: SQVTM and ANQGSEA. Deletions cut 6 bases from V and 5 bases from J, with 10 bases between. CDR3 residues: CSVSLITGELFF. The CDR3 DNA follows: TGCAGCGTGTCCCTAATTACCGGGGAGCTGTTTTTT.

The CDR3 region is CAWSGEIYEQYF. CDR3 nucleotides: TGTGCCTGGAGCGGGGAGATCTACGAGCAGTACTTC. The rearrangement uses TRBV30 and TRBJ2-5, with D perhaps matching TRBD2 (5 bases). The end of the DNA fits TRBJ2-7 better, so the J call may be wrong. The CDR3 consists of 12 residues. Germline V lookup: CDR1 GTSNPN, CDR2 SVGIG (reference sequence).

V and J are TRBV4-3 and TRBJ2-7; 13 bases match TRBD2. The ends lost 0 bases at V and 2 bases at J; junction bases unmatched: 7. This CDR3 spans 18 amino acids. CDR1 and CDR2 (germline): LGHNA, YSLEER. CDR3 bases: TGCGCCAGCAGCCAAGAGGAGCTGGGACTAGCGGGAACCTACGAGCAGTACTTC. Translation: CASSQEELGLAGTYEQYF.

V gene TRBV7-2 combines with J gene TRBJ1-6, with no clear D. V was trimmed by 5 bases and J by 18 bases, leaving 23 bases between them. The CDR3 extends over 14 amino acids. CDR1 SGHTA and CDR2 FQGNSA come from the germline V gene. CDR3: CASSPTRGPTLYHF. For the CDR3, the DNA is TGTGCCAGCAGCCCAACCCGCGGGCCAACCCTTTACCACTTT.

The V gene is TRBV4-3, the J gene TRBJ1-1; D remains unclear. The CDR3 extends over 13 amino acids. Trimming pared 1 base from V and 1 base from J, leaving 4 bases between. CDR1 is LGHNA and CDR2 is YSLEER in the germline V gene. DNA for the CDR3: TGCGCCAGCAGCCAAGCGGCGAACACTGAAGCTTTCTTT. Its translation: CASSQAANTEAFF.

The chain employs TRBV6-1 and TRBJ1-6; D possibly corresponds to TRBD1 (5 bases). This CDR3 contains 15 residues. V was trimmed by 9 bases and J by 7 bases, leaving 19 bases between them. Per germline, CDR1 MNHNS and CDR2 SASEGT. DNA for the CDR3: TGTGCCAGTCAGGGCTTGGGGCCGGGAAATTCACCCCTCCACTTT. Encoded protein: CASQGLGPGNSPLHF.